This T cell receptor beta chain comes out of a study of T cell repertoires in cytomegalovirus infection. In the study overall: Indications came from public TCR beta signatures; they pointed to CMV infection and to a matching HLA type.

TCRdb passed the reads through MiXCR, listing each CDR3 protein once. The sample yields approximately 700,000 distinct CDR3 sequences, less than 40% seen once. CDR1 is DFQATT, CDR2 SNEGSKA, per germline (reference sequence). The ends were cut back, 0 bases at V and 4 bases at J, with 9 bases in the middle. This CDR3 region has 13 residues. The V and J genes are TRBV20-1 and TRBJ2-5; D unclear. The specimen was PBMCs. This sequence was found in a human donor in good health (CMV status not recorded). Some clones in this sample may be carry-over from other donors' samples. The CDR3 reads CSARELLRETQYF. CDR3 coding DNA: TGCAGTGCTAGAGAATTACTACGAGAGACCCAGTACTTC.